Listed below are T cell receptor beta chains from one sample, sequenced in a study of CD8+ T cells in alopecia areata. Profiling relied on immunoSEQ multiplex PCR, and the TCRdb table lists in-frame clones only, not all of them. The data show around 200,000 clones, with over 60% seen just once and around 4.2% held by the top ten. The input for sequencing was CD4+ T cells sorted from blood, taken at week 4, from a patient treated with tofacitinib. These receptors all stem from a human donor with alopecia areata. The conserved cysteine and the conserved F or W are not part of the CDR3 here. The order of the fields is D gene, V gene, CDR3 protein. The D gene is left open where the match is weak.

d_call: NA
v_call: TRBV6-5
cdr3_aa: ASRPSSTDTQY

d_call: NA
v_call: TRBV29-1
cdr3_aa: SCRDGGYEQY

d_call: TRBD2
v_call: TRBV5-1
cdr3_aa: ASSSAGVTDTQY

d_call: NA
v_call: TRBV4-1
cdr3_aa: ASSQEATAGNTEAF

d_call: TRBD2
v_call: TRBV27
cdr3_aa: ASSLRGGKGEQY

d_call: NA
v_call: TRBV5-1
cdr3_aa: ASSLGSGNQPQH

d_call: TRBD1
v_call: TRBV4-2
cdr3_aa: ASSPGQVFEGYT

d_call: TRBD1
v_call: TRBV29-1
cdr3_aa: SVDGQGVGYT

d_call: NA
v_call: TRBV2
cdr3_aa: ASIQFPGTDTQY

d_call: TRBD1
v_call: TRBV10-3
cdr3_aa: AISGQGGNTEAF

d_call: NA
v_call: TRBV7-2
cdr3_aa: ASSQGRSKTTQY

d_call: TRBD2
v_call: TRBV25-1
cdr3_aa: ASSERRASGGETQY

d_call: TRBD1
v_call: TRBV7-9
cdr3_aa: ASSGQGYEQY

d_call: NA
v_call: TRBV6-5
cdr3_aa: ASSYSPSATRGGYT

d_call: NA
v_call: TRBV5-1
cdr3_aa: ASSLNAPPQETQY

d_call: NA
v_call: TRBV30
cdr3_aa: AWSHGPNYGYT

d_call: NA
v_call: TRBV11-2
cdr3_aa: ASNPALSSYNEQF

d_call: NA
v_call: TRBV7-9
cdr3_aa: ASSLVGNENQPQH

d_call: TRBD1
v_call: TRBV4-3
cdr3_aa: ASSQDGQGRNEKLF

d_call: NA
v_call: TRBV4-1
cdr3_aa: ASSQAPGVGETQY

d_call: NA
v_call: TRBV6-5
cdr3_aa: ASSIPGWGNTEAF

d_call: NA
v_call: TRBV5-1
cdr3_aa: ASTRGGAETQY

d_call: NA
v_call: TRBV10-3
cdr3_aa: AIRGDLNTEAF

d_call: NA
v_call: TRBV4-3
cdr3_aa: ASSQDYGSGPDTQY

d_call: NA
v_call: TRBV11-1
cdr3_aa: ASSSQFQFVRVTTDTQY

d_call: NA
v_call: TRBV30
cdr3_aa: AWSSGNTGELF

d_call: TRBD2
v_call: TRBV4-3
cdr3_aa: ASSQDVAGGYNEQF

d_call: NA
v_call: TRBV7-2
cdr3_aa: ASSSQDRPNGYT

d_call: TRBD1
v_call: TRBV29-1
cdr3_aa: SVVTGGPYEQY

d_call: NA
v_call: TRBV2
cdr3_aa: ASSEAQGPTEAF

d_call: TRBD1
v_call: TRBV7-8
cdr3_aa: ASSRTGTGGIYEQY

d_call: NA
v_call: TRBV2
cdr3_aa: ASSDRGYNEQF

d_call: NA
v_call: TRBV4-3
cdr3_aa: ASSQEGHVQF

d_call: NA
v_call: TRBV4-2
cdr3_aa: ASSQVGWRQETQY

d_call: NA
v_call: TRBV2
cdr3_aa: ASSDLVDGGSQY

d_call: NA
v_call: TRBV27
cdr3_aa: ASSLWGNTEAF

d_call: NA
v_call: TRBV5-6
cdr3_aa: ASRDRNTEAF

d_call: TRBD1
v_call: TRBV27
cdr3_aa: ASRPPWTGDGGYT

d_call: TRBD2
v_call: TRBV4-1
cdr3_aa: ASSQGLAGGLAKNIQY

d_call: NA
v_call: TRBV30
cdr3_aa: AWGRGASHEQY

d_call: NA
v_call: TRBV30
cdr3_aa: AWMRDGYSPLH

d_call: NA
v_call: TRBV11-2
cdr3_aa: ASSRGTLNSPLH

d_call: NA
v_call: TRBV7-2
cdr3_aa: ASSATKGRSPLH

d_call: NA
v_call: TRBV20-1
cdr3_aa: SALYRDTQY

d_call: NA
v_call: TRBV4-3
cdr3_aa: ASSQDRDNYGYT

d_call: TRBD1
v_call: TRBV5-6
cdr3_aa: ASSLGTGGSGNTIY

d_call: TRBD2
v_call: TRBV7-8
cdr3_aa: ASSLQTPIAGTYEQY

d_call: NA
v_call: TRBV5-1
cdr3_aa: ASSLEQAYEQY

d_call: NA
v_call: TRBV2
cdr3_aa: ASRTSHNTGELF

d_call: TRBD1
v_call: TRBV6-1
cdr3_aa: ASIGGTGDYGYT

d_call: TRBD1
v_call: TRBV2
cdr3_aa: ASSTSPPQGGSPLH

d_call: NA
v_call: TRBV10-3
cdr3_aa: ASRAQAAQETQY

d_call: NA
v_call: TRBV7-9
cdr3_aa: ASSSHGDNQPQH